These 8 T cell receptor beta chains originate from one sample sequenced in a study of regulatory T cells in long-lasting Graves disease. Relying on iRepertoire HTBI primers and Arm-PCR of CDR3 regions, the team built TCR beta libraries. A single record per CDR3 protein comes from TCRdb applying MiXCR to the multiplex PCR reads. The data show fewer than 600,000 distinct CDR3 sequences, with approximately 22% seen just once and less than 15% held by the top ten. Time point defined: persistent/refractory GD, antithyroid drugs over 5 years with positive TRAb. Extracted PBMC RNA gave rise to the TCR library. Material: peripheral blood mononuclear cells (PBMCs), obtained when the disease was refractory, from a patient treated with antithyroid drugs. The receptors derive from a female donor with Graves disease.

There are a few counts of this clonotype. This rearrangement joins TRBV20-1 to TRBJ2-5; D may match TRBD1 or TRBD2 (6 bases each). The ends were cut back, 5 bases at V and 2 bases at J, with 24 bases in the middle. CDR1 and CDR2 from the germline V gene are DFQATT and SNEGSKA (reference sequence). This CDR3 is built from 17 residues. In DNA form, the CDR3 reads TGCAGTGCTTCCTCCCCCGCGGCCGGGGGCGGGCAAGAGACCCAGTACTTC. This codes for CSASSPAAGGGQETQYF.

This clonotype came up a few times. This chain joins TRBV30 and TRBJ2-1; maybe TRBD1 (6 bases). CDR3 length equals 14 residues. V was shortened by 1 base and J by 1 base, with 8 bases between the two germline ends. CDR1 is GTSNPN and CDR2 is SVGIG in the germline V gene (reference sequence). CDR3 DNA: TGTGCCTGGAGTGCAGGGACATCCTACAATGAGCAGTTCTTC. Protein: CAWSAGTSYNEQFF.

For this clonotype: A far more abundant clone sits one base away, making this likely a read error. The gene calls are TRBV12-3 or TRBV12-4 and TRBJ1-1, with D uncertain. This CDR3 has 13 residues. The CDR3 loop is CASSEDRNTEASF. In DNA, the CDR3 is TGTGCCAGCAGTGAAGACCGTAACACTGAAGCTTCCTTT.

As regards this clonotype: At one end the junction does not follow the germline gene, possibly because of a read error. This rearrangement joins TRBV5-5 to TRBJ2-7, with D unresolved. The CDR3 runs to 14 residues. CDR1 and CDR2 (germline): SGHKS, YYEKEE (reference sequence). The CDR3 region has the DNA TGTGCCAGCAGCTTGGTTTCCAGCTCCCACGAGCAGTACTTC. This encodes CASSLVSSSHEQYF.

With regard to this clonotype: This may be a read error, as it is one base from a much larger clone. The V gene is TRBV3-1, the J gene TRBJ1-2, with D hard to call. V lost 3 bases and J 2 bases, leaving 7 bases between the germline ends. The CDR3 extends over 13 amino acids. The germline CDR1 and CDR2 sequences are LGHDT and YNNKEL (reference sequence). CDR3 protein: CASSHGLNYGYTF. DNA of the CDR3: TGTGCCAGCAGCCACGGACTCAACTATGGCTACACCTTC.

This clonotype was detected ten times or more. V and J are TRBV2 and TRBJ2-7, with D unresolved. Trimming left V 0 bases short and J 2 bases short, with 8 bases between. The CDR3 extends over 14 amino acids. Germline CDR1 and CDR2: SNHLY and FYNNEI. CDR3 DNA sequence: TGTGCCAGCAGTGAAGCGCTGCTACCCTACGAGCAGTACTTC. Residues: CASSEALLPYEQYF.

This clonotype was counted a few times. V is TRBV29-1 and J is TRBJ2-7, with D hard to call. The CDR3 has 14 residues. Germline CDR1 and CDR2: SQVTM and ANQGSEA. The germline V and J ends were trimmed by 3 bases and 7 bases, with 19 bases remaining between them. CDR3 DNA sequence: TGCAGCGTTGAGGCAGACTCTCGCCTGGGGGAGCAGTACTTC. Amino acid sequence: CSVEADSRLGEQYF.

Concerning this clonotype: This clone may be a read error of a much larger clone one base away. CDR3 bases: TGTGCCAGCACCCGTCCCGGGGGCGCCGGGGAGCTGTTTTTT. Protein sequence: CASTRPGGAGELFF. The rearrangement links TRBV7-2 to TRBJ2-2; perhaps D is TRBD1 or TRBD2 (6 bases each). The germline V gene encodes CDR1 SGHTA and CDR2 FQGNSA. The ends were cut back, 7 bases at V and 6 bases at J, with 15 bases in the middle. CDR3 size: 14 residues.